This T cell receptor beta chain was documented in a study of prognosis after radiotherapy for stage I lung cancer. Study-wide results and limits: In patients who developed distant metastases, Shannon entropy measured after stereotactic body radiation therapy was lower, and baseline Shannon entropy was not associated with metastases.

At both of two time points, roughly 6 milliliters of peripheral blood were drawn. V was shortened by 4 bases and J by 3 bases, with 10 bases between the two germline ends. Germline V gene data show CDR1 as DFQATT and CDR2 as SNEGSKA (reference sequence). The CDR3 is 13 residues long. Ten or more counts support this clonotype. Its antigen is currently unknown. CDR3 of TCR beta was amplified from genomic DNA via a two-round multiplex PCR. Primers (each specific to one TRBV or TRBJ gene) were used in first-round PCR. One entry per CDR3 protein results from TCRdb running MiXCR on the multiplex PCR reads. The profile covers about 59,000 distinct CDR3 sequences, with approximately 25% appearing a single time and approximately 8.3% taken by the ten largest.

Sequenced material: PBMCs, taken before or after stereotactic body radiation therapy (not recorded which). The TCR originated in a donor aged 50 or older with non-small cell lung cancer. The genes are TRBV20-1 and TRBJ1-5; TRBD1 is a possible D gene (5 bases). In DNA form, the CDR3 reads TGCAGTGCTACTACCGGGGCCAATCAGCCCCAGCATTTT. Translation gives CSATTGANQPQHF.